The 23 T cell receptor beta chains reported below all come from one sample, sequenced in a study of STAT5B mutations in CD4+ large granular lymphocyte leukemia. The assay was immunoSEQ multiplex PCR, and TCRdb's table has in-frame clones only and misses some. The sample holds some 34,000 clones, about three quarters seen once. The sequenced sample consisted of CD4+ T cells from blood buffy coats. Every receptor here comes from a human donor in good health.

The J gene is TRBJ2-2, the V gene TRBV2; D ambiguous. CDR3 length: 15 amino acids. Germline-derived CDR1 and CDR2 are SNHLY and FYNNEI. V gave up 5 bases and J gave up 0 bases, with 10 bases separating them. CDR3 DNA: TGTGCCAGCAGTCCTAAACCAGCGAACACCGGGGAGCTGTTTTTT. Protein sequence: CASSPKPANTGELFF.

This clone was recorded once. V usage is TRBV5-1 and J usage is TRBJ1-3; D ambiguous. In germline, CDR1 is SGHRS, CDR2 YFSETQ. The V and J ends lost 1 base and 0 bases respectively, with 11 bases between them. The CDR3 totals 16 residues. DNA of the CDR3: TGCGCCAGCAGCTTGCCCGAGACTAACTCTGGAAACACCATATATTTT. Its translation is CASSLPETNSGNTIYF.

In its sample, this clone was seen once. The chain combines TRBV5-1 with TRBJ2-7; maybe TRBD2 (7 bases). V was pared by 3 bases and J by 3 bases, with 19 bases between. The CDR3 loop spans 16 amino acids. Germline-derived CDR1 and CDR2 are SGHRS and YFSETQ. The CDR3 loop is CASSSRGGGQNYEQYF. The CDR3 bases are TGCGCCAGCAGCTCGAGGGGGGGCGGACAAAACTACGAGCAGTACTTC.

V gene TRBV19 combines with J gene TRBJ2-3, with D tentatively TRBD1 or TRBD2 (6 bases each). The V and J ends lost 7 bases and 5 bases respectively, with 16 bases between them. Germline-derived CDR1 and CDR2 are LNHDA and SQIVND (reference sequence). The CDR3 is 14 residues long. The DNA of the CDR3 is TGTGCCAGTAAGTTCCAGGGGCGGGAAGATACGCAGTATTTT. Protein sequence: CASKFQGREDTQYF.

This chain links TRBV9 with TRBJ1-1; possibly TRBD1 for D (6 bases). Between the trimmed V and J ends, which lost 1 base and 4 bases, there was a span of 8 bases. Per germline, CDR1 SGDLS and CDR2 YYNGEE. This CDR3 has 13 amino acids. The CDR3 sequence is CASSVSGATEAFF. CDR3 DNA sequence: TGTGCCAGCAGCGTATCGGGGGCCACTGAAGCTTTCTTT.

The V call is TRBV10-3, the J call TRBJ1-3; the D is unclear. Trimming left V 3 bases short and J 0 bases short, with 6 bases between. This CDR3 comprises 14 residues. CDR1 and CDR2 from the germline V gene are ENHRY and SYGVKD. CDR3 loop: CAISDQISGNTIYF. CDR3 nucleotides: TGTGCCATCAGTGACCAGATCTCTGGAAACACCATATATTTT.

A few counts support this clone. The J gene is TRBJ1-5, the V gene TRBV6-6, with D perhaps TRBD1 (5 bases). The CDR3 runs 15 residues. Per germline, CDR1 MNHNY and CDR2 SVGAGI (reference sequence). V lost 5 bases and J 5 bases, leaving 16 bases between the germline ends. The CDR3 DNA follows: TGTGCCAGCAGTGGGGCGGCAGCGAGGGATCAGCCCCAGCATTTT. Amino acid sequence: CASSGAAARDQPQHF.

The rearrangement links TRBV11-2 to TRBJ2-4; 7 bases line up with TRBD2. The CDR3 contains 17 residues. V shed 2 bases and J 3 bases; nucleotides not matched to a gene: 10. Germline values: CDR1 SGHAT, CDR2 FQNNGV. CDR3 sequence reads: CASSLRGVSGDKNIQYF. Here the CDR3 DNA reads TGTGCCAGCAGCTTACGGGGGGTTAGCGGCGACAAAAACATTCAGTACTTC.

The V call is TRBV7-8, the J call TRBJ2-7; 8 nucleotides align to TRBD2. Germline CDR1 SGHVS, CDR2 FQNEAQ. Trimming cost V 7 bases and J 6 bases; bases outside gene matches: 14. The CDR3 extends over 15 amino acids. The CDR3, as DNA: TGTGCCAGCACCTATTTCCGGGCGGGGGGCGGCGAGCAGTACTTC. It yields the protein CASTYFRAGGGEQYF.

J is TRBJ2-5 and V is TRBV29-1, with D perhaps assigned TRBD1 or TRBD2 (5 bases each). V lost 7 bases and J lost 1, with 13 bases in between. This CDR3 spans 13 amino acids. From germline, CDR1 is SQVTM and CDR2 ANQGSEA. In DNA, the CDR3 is TGCAGCGCCGCTGGGACGTCCCAAGAGACCCAGTACTTC. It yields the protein CSAAGTSQETQYF.

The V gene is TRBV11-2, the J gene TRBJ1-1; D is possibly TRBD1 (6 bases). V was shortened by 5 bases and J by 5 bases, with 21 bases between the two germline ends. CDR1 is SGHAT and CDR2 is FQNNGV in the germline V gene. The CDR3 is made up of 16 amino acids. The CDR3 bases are TGTGCCAGCAGCCCACCGCGGGGGGGGCGGGGGACTGAAGCTTTCTTT. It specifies CASSPPRGGRGTEAFF.

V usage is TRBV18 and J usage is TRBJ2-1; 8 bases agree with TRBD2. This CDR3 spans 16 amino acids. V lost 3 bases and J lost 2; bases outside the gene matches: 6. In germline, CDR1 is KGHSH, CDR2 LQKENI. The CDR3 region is CASSPGIAGPYNEQFF. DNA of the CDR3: TGTGCCAGCTCACCTGGCATAGCGGGACCCTACAATGAGCAGTTCTTC.

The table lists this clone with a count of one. This chain's CDR3 is CAWSVGPQLEMGGGAFF. The CDR3, as DNA: TGTGCCTGGAGTGTGGGCCCACAGCTGGAGATGGGGGGAGGTGCTTTCTTT. The chain links TRBV30 to TRBJ1-1; D may be TRBD1 (5 bases). CDR1 and CDR2 from the germline V gene are GTSNPN and SVGIG (reference sequence). The V end was cut by 0 bases, the J end by 11 bases, with 28 bases between. This CDR3 is built from 17 residues.

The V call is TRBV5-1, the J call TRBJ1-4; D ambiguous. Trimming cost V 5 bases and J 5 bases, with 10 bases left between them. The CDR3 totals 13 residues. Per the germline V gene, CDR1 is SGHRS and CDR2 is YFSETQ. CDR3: CASSENLNEKLFF. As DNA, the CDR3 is TGCGCCAGCAGTGAAAACCTAAATGAAAAACTGTTTTTT.

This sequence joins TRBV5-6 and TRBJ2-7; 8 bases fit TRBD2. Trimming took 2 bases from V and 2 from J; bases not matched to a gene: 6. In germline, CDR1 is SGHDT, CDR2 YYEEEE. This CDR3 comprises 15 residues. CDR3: CASSLFLREAYEQYF. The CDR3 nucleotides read TGTGCCAGCAGCTTATTTCTGCGGGAGGCCTACGAGCAGTACTTC. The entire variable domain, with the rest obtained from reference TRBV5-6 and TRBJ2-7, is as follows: DAGVTQSPTHLIKTRGQQVTLRCSPKSGHDTVSWYQQALGQGPQFIFQYYEEEERQRGNFPDRFSGHQFPNYSSELNVNALLLGDSALYLCASSLFLREAYEQYFGPGTRLTVT.

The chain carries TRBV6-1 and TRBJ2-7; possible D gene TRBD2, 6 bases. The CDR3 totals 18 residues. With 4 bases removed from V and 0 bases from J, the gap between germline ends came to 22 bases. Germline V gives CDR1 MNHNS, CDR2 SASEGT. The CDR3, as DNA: TGTGCCAGCAGTGGATTACACGCCCGGAGGGTTAGCTCCTACGAGCAGTACTTC. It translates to CASSGLHARRVSSYEQYF.

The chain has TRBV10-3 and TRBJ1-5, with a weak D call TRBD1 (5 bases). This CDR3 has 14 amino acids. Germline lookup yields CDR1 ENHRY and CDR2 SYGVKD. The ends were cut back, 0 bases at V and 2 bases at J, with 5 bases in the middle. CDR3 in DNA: TGTGCCATCAGTGAGTCGGGGGGCAATCAGCCCCAGCATTTT. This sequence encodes CAISESGGNQPQHF.

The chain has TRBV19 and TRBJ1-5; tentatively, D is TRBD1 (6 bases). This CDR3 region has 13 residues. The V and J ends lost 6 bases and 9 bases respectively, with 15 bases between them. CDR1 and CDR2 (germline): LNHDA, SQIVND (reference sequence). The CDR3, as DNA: TGTGCCAGTAGCGGACAGAACGGTGGGCCCCAGCATTTT. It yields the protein CASSGQNGGPQHF.

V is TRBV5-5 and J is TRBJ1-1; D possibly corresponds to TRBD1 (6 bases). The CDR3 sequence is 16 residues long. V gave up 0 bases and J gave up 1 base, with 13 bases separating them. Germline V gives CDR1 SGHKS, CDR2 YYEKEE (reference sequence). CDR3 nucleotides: TGTGCCAGCAGCTTGGCCCGGACAGCGAGGAACACTGAAGCTTTCTTT. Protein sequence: CASSLARTARNTEAFF.

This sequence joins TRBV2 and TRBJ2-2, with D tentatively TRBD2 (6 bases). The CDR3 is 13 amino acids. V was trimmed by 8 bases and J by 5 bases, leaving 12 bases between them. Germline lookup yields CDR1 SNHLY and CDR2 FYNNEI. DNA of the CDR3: TGTGCCAGCCGGGGGTGGCGGACCGGGGAGCTGTTTTTT. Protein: CASRGWRTGELFF.

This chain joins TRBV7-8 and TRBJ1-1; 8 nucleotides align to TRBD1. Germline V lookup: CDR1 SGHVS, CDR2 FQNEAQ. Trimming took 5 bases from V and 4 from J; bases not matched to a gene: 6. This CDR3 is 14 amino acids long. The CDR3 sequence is CASSADREGTEAFF. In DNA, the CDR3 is TGTGCCAGCAGCGCGGACAGGGAGGGCACTGAAGCTTTCTTT.

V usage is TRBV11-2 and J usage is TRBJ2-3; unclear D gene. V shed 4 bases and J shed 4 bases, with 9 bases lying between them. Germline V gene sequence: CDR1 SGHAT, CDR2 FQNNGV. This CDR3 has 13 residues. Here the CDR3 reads CASSWGGADTQYF. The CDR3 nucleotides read TGTGCCAGCAGCTGGGGTGGGGCAGATACGCAGTATTTT.

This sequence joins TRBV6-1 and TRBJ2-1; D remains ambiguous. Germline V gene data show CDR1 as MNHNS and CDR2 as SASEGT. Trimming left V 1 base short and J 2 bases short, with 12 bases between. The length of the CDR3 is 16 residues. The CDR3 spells CASSEVDGPPYNEQFF. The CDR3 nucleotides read TGTGCCAGCAGTGAAGTCGACGGCCCCCCCTACAATGAGCAGTTCTTC.